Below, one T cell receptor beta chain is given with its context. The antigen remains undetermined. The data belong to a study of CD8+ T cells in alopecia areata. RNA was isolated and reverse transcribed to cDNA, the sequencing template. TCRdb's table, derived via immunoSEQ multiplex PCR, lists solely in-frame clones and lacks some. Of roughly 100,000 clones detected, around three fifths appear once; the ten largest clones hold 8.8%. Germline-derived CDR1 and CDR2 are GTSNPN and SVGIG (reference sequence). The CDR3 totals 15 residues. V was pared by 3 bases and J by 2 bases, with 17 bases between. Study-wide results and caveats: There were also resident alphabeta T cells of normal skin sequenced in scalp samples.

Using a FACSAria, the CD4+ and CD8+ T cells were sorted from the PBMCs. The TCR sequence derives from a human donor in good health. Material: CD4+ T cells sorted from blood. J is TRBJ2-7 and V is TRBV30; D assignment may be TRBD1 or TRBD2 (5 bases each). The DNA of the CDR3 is TGTGCCTGGAGCCAGGGAGTCTCCGTCCCCTACGAGCAGTACTTC. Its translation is CAWSQGVSVPYEQYF.